The next 15 T cell receptor beta chains were all read from a single sample in a study of graft-versus-host responses after intestinal transplantation. Assay used: immunoSEQ multiplex PCR; TCRdb lists only in-frame clones, some missing. The top ten hold 0.095% to 0.15% of the sample, which has more than 100,000 clones, about 93% seen once. Their specific antigens are unknown. Material: unstimulated CD4+ T cells sorted from spleen or lymph node cells, obtained before intestinal transplant. Receptor source: a human donor who received an intestinal transplant.

V and J are TRBV5-1 and TRBJ2-5, with a tentative D call TRBD1 (6 bases). The J call may be wrong; the DNA end is better matched by TRBJ2-7. Germline CDR1 is SGHRS and CDR2 is YFSETQ. The CDR3 has 15 amino acids. The CDR3 nucleotides read TGCGCCAGCAGCTTGGGTGCAGGGGCACACTACGAGCAGTACTTC. It specifies CASSLGAGAHYEQYF.

V and J are TRBV5-1 and TRBJ2-7; TRBD1 matches 9 bases. From germline, CDR1 is SGHRS and CDR2 YFSETQ. The V gene end was trimmed by 4 bases and the J gene end by 4 bases; junction bases not matched to a gene: 6. The CDR3 extends over 14 amino acids. In nucleotides, the CDR3 is TGCGCCAGCAGCCTCTTAGGGACAGGGTACGAGCAGTACTTC. Protein product: CASSLLGTGYEQYF.

Note on this clone: One end of the junction is discordant with germline, which a read error may explain. The CDR3 sequence: CASSLAEHQPQHF. In DNA, the CDR3 is TGTGCCAGCAGCCTAGCGGAGCATCAGCCCCAGCATTTT. This chain links TRBV7-6 with TRBJ1-5, with D unresolved. CDR1 is SGHVS and CDR2 is FNYEAQ in the germline V gene. The CDR3 consists of 13 residues. Supplemented by reference TRBV7-6 and TRBJ1-5, the full variable domain reads GAGVSQSPRYKVTKRGQDVALRCDPISGHVSLYWYRQALGQGPEFLTYFNYEAQQDKSGLPNDRFSAERPEGSISTLTIQRTEQRDSAMYRCASSLAEHQPQHFGDGTRLSIL.

CDR3 nucleotide sequence: TGTGCCAGCAGCTTAGGAGGGGACCTCACTGAAGCTTTCTTT. Translating it yields CASSLGGDLTEAFF. The chain couples TRBV13 to TRBJ1-1, with D maybe TRBD1 (5 bases). V lost 0 bases, J lost 4 bases, and 9 bases lay in between. The CDR3 spans 14 residues. Looked up from germline, CDR1 is PRHDT and CDR2 is FYEKMQ (reference sequence).

This chain connects TRBV6-5 to TRBJ2-1; D remains ambiguous. Per the germline V gene, CDR1 is MNHEY and CDR2 is SVGAGI. The CDR3 has 13 amino acids. Trimming left V 5 bases short and J 5 bases short, with 10 bases between. As DNA, the CDR3 is TGTGCCAGCAGTCCCCCAACCCACAATGAGCAGTTCTTC. It codes for CASSPPTHNEQFF.

The rearrangement joins TRBV2 to TRBJ2-2, with D unclear. The ends were cut back, 1 base at V and 6 bases at J, with 6 bases in the middle. CDR1 and CDR2 (germline): SNHLY, FYNNEI. This CDR3 contains 13 residues. CDR3 sequence reads: CASSEVLAGELFF. The DNA for the CDR3 is TGTGCCAGCAGTGAAGTGCTCGCCGGGGAGCTGTTTTTT.

The V call is TRBV27, the J call TRBJ2-7; D is unresolved. Germline V gene data show CDR1 as MNHEY and CDR2 as SMNVEV (reference sequence). The CDR3 loop spans 14 amino acids. With 8 bases removed from V and 2 bases from J, the gap between germline ends came to 16 bases. CDR3 coding DNA: TGTGCCAGCCGTCTAATCCCGAGCGCCTACGAGCAGTACTTC. It specifies CASRLIPSAYEQYF.

The rearrangement links TRBV28 to TRBJ1-2, with D perhaps TRBD1 (6 bases). Germline assignment: CDR1 MDHEN and CDR2 SYDVKM. The CDR3 loop spans 15 amino acids. Trimming left V 5 bases short and J 3 bases short, with 16 bases between. The CDR3 spells CASSPGGGADYGYTF. CDR3 nucleotides: TGTGCCAGCAGTCCCGGGGGGGGCGCGGACTATGGCTACACCTTC.

This chain links TRBV2 with TRBJ1-4; 7 nucleotides line up with TRBD1. Germline values: CDR1 SNHLY, CDR2 FYNNEI. The CDR3 is 16 residues long. The junction had 9 bases not matched to a gene; V was cut back by 6 bases and J by 2 bases. The CDR3 region has the DNA TGTGCCAGCAGGGCGCGTGACAGGGCCACTAATGAAAAACTGTTTTTT. Translated, it gives CASRARDRATNEKLFF.

V is TRBV7-3 and J is TRBJ2-1, with D possibly TRBD2 on 5 matching bases. The V gene lost 4 bases and the J gene lost 4 bases, with 14 bases spanning the gap. Looked up from germline, CDR1 is SGHTA and CDR2 is FQGTGA. The CDR3 loop spans 15 amino acids. This CDR3 reads CASSSSPLSYNEQFF. In DNA, the CDR3 is TGTGCCAGCAGCTCTAGCCCTTTAAGTTACAATGAGCAGTTCTTC.

The V call is TRBV4-1, the J call TRBJ2-1; the D is unclear. CDR1 is MGHRA and CDR2 is YSYEKL in the germline V gene. The germline V and J ends were trimmed by 0 bases and 3 bases, with 9 bases remaining between them. This CDR3 contains 15 residues. In DNA form, the CDR3 reads TGCGCCAGCAGCCAAGATTTCGTTCGCTACAATGAGCAGTTCTTC. Translated: CASSQDFVRYNEQFF.

This clone appeared once. CDR3 residues: CASSRDIVSEAFF. CDR3 in DNA: TGCGCCAGCAGTAGGGACATTGTATCTGAAGCTTTCTTT. This sequence joins TRBV10-1 and TRBJ1-1; perhaps TRBD1 as D (6 bases). The germline CDR1 and CDR2 sequences are WNHNN and SYGVQD (reference sequence). Trimming removed 5 bases at V and 6 bases at J, with 13 bases between. This CDR3 comprises 13 residues.

The chain combines TRBV7-3 with TRBJ2-7, with D hard to call. The CDR3 loop spans 11 amino acids. CDR1 and CDR2 from the germline V gene are SGHTA and FQGTGA. V was shortened by 1 base and J by 7 bases, with 5 bases between the two germline ends. CDR3 DNA sequence: TGTGCCAGCAGCTTAAAACCTGAGCAGTACTTC. Translating it yields CASSLKPEQYF.

A remark on this clone: The junction differs from germline at one of its ends, possibly a read error. The V and J genes are TRBV7-7 and TRBJ2-1; D is perhaps TRBD2 (6 bases). The CDR3 is 13 residues long. Germline-derived CDR1 and CDR2 are SSHAT and FNYEAQ (reference sequence). The CDR3 DNA sequence: TGTGCTAGCAGCCAACTAGCAAACGGTGAGCAGTTCTTC. This sequence encodes CASSQLANGEQFF.

V gene TRBV5-4 combines with J gene TRBJ2-3, with 14 positions matching TRBD2. CDR3 size: 16 residues. Germline-derived CDR1 and CDR2 are SGHNT and YYREEE (reference sequence). Losses at the gene ends were 0 bases for V and 6 bases for J; bases not matched to a gene: 3. CDR3 amino acids: CASSLETSGREDTQYF. The CDR3 nucleotides read TGTGCCAGCAGCTTGGAGACTAGCGGGAGGGAGGATACGCAGTATTTT.